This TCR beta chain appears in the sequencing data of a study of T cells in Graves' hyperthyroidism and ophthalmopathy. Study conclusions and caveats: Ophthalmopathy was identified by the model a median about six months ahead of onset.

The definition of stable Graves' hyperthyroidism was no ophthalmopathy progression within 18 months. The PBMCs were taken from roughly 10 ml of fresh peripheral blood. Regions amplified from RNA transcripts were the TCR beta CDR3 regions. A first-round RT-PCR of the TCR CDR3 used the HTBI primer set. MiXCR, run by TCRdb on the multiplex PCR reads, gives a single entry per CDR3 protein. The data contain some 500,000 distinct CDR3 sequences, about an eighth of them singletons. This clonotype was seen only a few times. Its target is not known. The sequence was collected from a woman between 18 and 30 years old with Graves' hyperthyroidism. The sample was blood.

The CDR3 loop reads CASSLDGDYYNEQFF. CDR3 DNA sequence: TGTGCCAGCAGCTTAGATGGGGACTACTACAATGAGCAGTTCTTC. The rearrangement uses TRBV7-7 and TRBJ2-1, with 7 bases aligning to TRBD2. Per germline, CDR1 SSHAT and CDR2 FNYEAQ (reference sequence). CDR3 length: 15 amino acids. V lost 1 base, J lost 3 bases, and 3 bases stayed unmatched.